The 21 T cell receptor beta chains listed next were all sequenced from one sample in a study of post-analysis software for immune sequencing data (dated by TCRdb to 2015 to 2017). Overall study outcomes, separate from this receptor: Significantly higher frequencies in patients than in controls were found for a few TRBV segments, including TRBV5-6, TRBV5-1 and TRBV20-1.

Their antigen targets remain unknown. Library construction relied on PCR. The run used an Illumina HiSeq 2500. To reduce PCR and sequencing biases, unique molecular identifiers were incorporated into the TCR beta cDNA libraries. In-frame beta chains were kept once TCRdb had trimmed the public reads at Q25 with fastp and called clones with MiXCR. Entries that share a CDR3 protein sequence are merged under the most common genes and DNA. This sample comprises 450,000 to 700,000 distinct CDR3 sequences, around 44% of them detected only once. The ten largest clonotypes hold approximately 1.7% of the sample. The sequenced sample was blood. All receptors come from a girl between 5 and 17 years old with multiple sclerosis.

The chain recombines TRBV12-3 or TRBV12-4 with TRBJ1-5; 7 bases align to TRBD1. Trimming cost V 5 bases and J 0 bases; bases outside gene matches: 7. The CDR3 totals 16 residues. The CDR3 coding sequence is TGTGCCAGCAGTCGGGGACAGTCATTTAGCAATCAGCCCCAGCATTTT. The encoded protein is CASSRGQSFSNQPQHF.

The rearrangement joins TRBV10-3 to TRBJ2-2; 8 nucleotides line up with TRBD1. Per germline, CDR1 ENHRY and CDR2 SYGVKD. The J segment lost 6 bases and the V segment lost 4 bases, leaving 4 bases of the junction unmatched. The CDR3 contains 14 residues. In DNA form, the CDR3 reads TGTGCCATCAGTGGACAGGGGAGGCCCGGGGAGCTGTTTTTT. Translated: CAISGQGRPGELFF.

This chain joins TRBV7-9 and TRBJ2-7, with 7 nucleotides matching TRBD1. Germline V gene sequence: CDR1 SEHNR, CDR2 FQNEAQ (reference sequence). The J segment lost 6 bases and the V segment lost 4 bases, leaving 9 bases of the junction unmatched. CDR3 length equals 14 residues. CDR3 in DNA: TGTGCCAGCAGCTCGCGACAGGGTCTCCTCGAGCAGTACTTC. Translation: CASSSRQGLLEQYF.

This clonotype was seen only once. The J gene is TRBJ2-5, the V gene TRBV28; D perhaps matches TRBD1 (6 bases). Trimming stripped 8 bases from V and 2 bases from J, with 18 bases between. Germline CDR1 MDHEN, CDR2 SYDVKM. There are 15 residues in the CDR3. The CDR3 DNA is TGTGCCAGCCACCAAGGGGGTCATCTACAAGAGACCCAGTACTTC. The encoded protein is CASHQGGHLQETQYF.

CDR3 protein: CASSAGQGVYGYTF. DNA of the CDR3: TGCGCCAGCAGCGCTGGACAGGGAGTCTATGGCTACACCTTC. The rearrangement links TRBV5-1 to TRBJ1-2, with 8 bases matching TRBD1. V gave up 4 bases and J gave up 4 bases; unmatched junction bases: 6. CDR3 length: 14 residues. Germline CDR1 is SGHRS and CDR2 is YFSETQ.

The V gene is TRBV7-2, the J gene TRBJ2-5, with 7 bases fitting TRBD2. The CDR3 totals 16 residues. In germline, CDR1 is SGHTA, CDR2 FQGNSA. After removal of 2 bases from V and 5 bases from J, the junction contained 11 bases not matched to a gene. The CDR3 sequence is CASSLRSGATSETQYF. CDR3 sequence (DNA): TGTGCCAGCAGCTTAAGAAGCGGGGCAACAAGCGAGACCCAGTACTTC.

This clonotype has more than one count but fewer than ten. The V call is TRBV10-3, the J call TRBJ2-3, with 8 positions matching TRBD2. Trimming at V came to 6 bases and at J to 4 bases, leaving 12 bases not matched to a gene. This CDR3 has 16 amino acids. Germline CDR1 ENHRY, CDR2 SYGVKD. CDR3 sequence: CAISPRGGREADTQYF. CDR3 nucleotides: TGTGCCATCAGCCCCCGAGGTGGGCGGGAGGCAGATACGCAGTATTTT.

This clonotype was counted a few times. V usage is TRBV6-4 and J usage is TRBJ2-4; D may be TRBD2 (8 bases). The CDR3 length is 21 residues. CDR1 and CDR2 (germline): MRHNA, SNTAGT. V lost 2 bases and J lost 5, with 31 bases in between. The DNA of the CDR3 is TGTGCCAGCAGTGACAGGGGGCTGTCGAGCAGCGGGAGTGAGGGGGAAAACATTCAGTACTTC. This sequence encodes CASSDRGLSSSGSEGENIQYF.

The CDR3 region has the DNA TGCAGCGCCCCCCAGTCCCGGGGGAGGTACAATGAGCAGTTCTTC. It yields the protein CSAPQSRGRYNEQFF. The V call is TRBV20-1, the J call TRBJ2-1; possible D gene TRBD2, 6 bases. The germline gives CDR1 DFQATT, CDR2 SNEGSKA (reference sequence). The CDR3 totals 15 residues.

This clonotype was counted many times. The CDR3: CSVEVTSGYEQYF. The CDR3 bases are TGCAGCGTTGAAGTGACTAGCGGCTACGAGCAGTACTTC. The chain joins TRBV29-1 to TRBJ2-7, with 9 positions matching TRBD2. Germline trimming cut 1 base from V and 3 bases from J; bases unmatched to any gene: 1. The CDR3 runs 13 residues. From germline, CDR1 is SQVTM and CDR2 ANQGSEA.

A few counts support this clonotype. The V gene is TRBV11-3, the J gene TRBJ2-1, with D uncertain. This CDR3 has 11 residues. Trimming left V 10 bases short and J 4 bases short, with 8 bases between. The V gene's germline CDR1 is SGHNT and CDR2 YENEEA. The CDR3 region is CATGDYNEQFF. The CDR3 DNA sequence: TGTGCCACCGGAGATTACAATGAGCAGTTCTTC.

In this sample, this clonotype turned up once. The chain joins TRBV11-3 to TRBJ2-7; D remains unclear. CDR1 SGHNT and CDR2 YENEEA come from the germline V gene. V was cut by 2 bases and J by 7 bases, with 15 bases left in between. The CDR3 has 14 amino acids. CDR3 protein: CASSLTPTGHEQYF. CDR3 DNA: TGTGCCAGCAGCTTAACCCCGACTGGGCATGAGCAGTACTTC.

This clonotype has a handful of counts. V usage is TRBV12-3 or TRBV12-4 and J usage is TRBJ2-7; a possible D gene is TRBD2 (5 bases). This CDR3 is built from 13 residues. Trimming took 6 bases from V and 6 from J, leaving 15 bases between them. CDR3: CASRPPTGSEQYF. DNA of the CDR3: TGTGCCAGCAGGCCTCCGACGGGATCCGAGCAGTACTTC.

This clonotype was seen only once. Sequence at one end of the junction differs from germline and may be a read error. V and J are TRBV6-6 and TRBJ2-3; 12 bases are shared with TRBD2. The germline gives CDR1 MNHNY, CDR2 SVGAGI (reference sequence). This CDR3 has 15 amino acids. CDR3 in amino acids: CAGSQLAGGKDTQYF. CDR3 bases: TGTGCCGGCAGCCAACTAGCGGGGGGTAAGGATACGCAGTATTTT.

A few counts support this clonotype. The rearrangement joins TRBV5-1 to TRBJ1-1; 7 positions match TRBD1. CDR3 length: 13 amino acids. V shed 0 bases, J shed 7 bases, and the junction held 3 bases outside the gene matches. The germline V gene encodes CDR1 SGHRS and CDR2 YFSETQ. Written as DNA, the CDR3 is TGCGCCAGCAGCTTGGCCACAGGGGATGAAGCTTTCTTT. Translation: CASSLATGDEAFF.

This sequence joins TRBV29-1 and TRBJ2-1; possibly TRBD1 or TRBD2 for D (6 bases each). Trimming cost V 2 bases and J 2 bases, with 16 bases left between them. The CDR3 runs 16 residues. Germline CDR1 reads SQVTM; CDR2 reads ANQGSEA. CDR3 DNA: TGCAGCGTTGAAAGGGGGGTGGCCTCCCCCTACAATGAGCAGTTCTTC. Translation gives CSVERGVASPYNEQFF.

The rearrangement links TRBV5-1 to TRBJ2-3, with D unclear. This CDR3 is 13 amino acids long. V was shortened by 6 bases and J by 0 bases, with 8 bases between the two germline ends. The germline V gene has CDR1 SGHRS and CDR2 YFSETQ. The CDR3 DNA reads as TGCGCCAGCACGGAAGATAGCACAGATACGCAGTATTTT. It encodes CASTEDSTDTQYF.

This clonotype appeared a single time. The chain couples TRBV7-8 to TRBJ1-1, with D perhaps matching TRBD1 (6 bases). The CDR3 is made up of 15 amino acids. The ends were cut back, 1 base at V and 3 bases at J, with 12 bases in the middle. CDR1 SGHVS and CDR2 FQNEAQ come from the germline V gene. The CDR3 here is CASSLDQGPDTEAFF. CDR3 bases: TGTGCCAGCAGCTTAGATCAGGGGCCGGACACTGAAGCTTTCTTT. The full variable domain, its missing parts supplied by reference TRBV7-8 and TRBJ1-1, is GAGVSQSPRYKVAKRGQDVALRCDPISGHVSLFWYQQALGQGPEFLTYFQNEAQLDKSGLPSDRFFAERPEGSVSTLKIQRTQQEDSAVYLCASSLDQGPDTEAFFGQGTRLTVV.

This clonotype was counted a single time. The V gene is TRBV6-2 or TRBV6-3, the J gene TRBJ2-5, with 9 bases that match TRBD2. V gave up 7 bases and J gave up 4 bases; unmatched junction bases: 13. This CDR3 spans 16 amino acids. Germline V gene sequence: CDR1 MNHEY, CDR2 SVGEGT. CDR3 in DNA: TGTGCCAGCACCGAATCGGGACTAGCATTTGCAGAGACCCAGTACTTC. Protein sequence: CASTESGLAFAETQYF.

This clonotype has more than one count but fewer than ten. The chain employs TRBV29-1 and TRBJ1-1, with TRBD1 matching 7 bases. V trimming: 1 base; J trimming: 1 base; junction bases outside the gene matches: 6. This CDR3 comprises 15 residues. Looked up from germline, CDR1 is SQVTM and CDR2 is ANQGSEA. CDR3 amino acids: CSVEARTGGNTEAFF. In DNA, the CDR3 is TGCAGCGTTGAAGCTAGGACAGGCGGGAACACTGAAGCTTTCTTT.

The chain has TRBV5-1 and TRBJ2-1, with a possible D match to TRBD1 (6 bases). Trimming took 4 bases from V and 7 from J, leaving 15 bases between them. This CDR3 is 14 amino acids long. Germline-derived CDR1 and CDR2 are SGHRS and YFSETQ. CDR3: CASSETGLRNEQFF. The CDR3 coding sequence is TGCGCCAGCAGCGAAACAGGGCTTAGGAATGAGCAGTTCTTC.